A single sample gave rise to the 12 T cell receptor beta chains below, sequenced in a study of OX40 agonist ivuxolimab in advanced cancers. TCRdb keeps only in-frame clones here, not all; method: immunoSEQ multiplex PCR. The data contain fewer than 80,000 clones, 85% of them singletons. The specimen comprised CD4+ or CD8+ T cells sorted from blood, sampled in a trial of the OX40 agonist ivuxolimab. The source of these receptors is an adult with an advanced solid tumor such as melanoma, head and neck, liver or kidney cancer.

This clone was counted a few times. This chain joins TRBV29-1 and TRBJ2-3; 8 nucleotides line up with TRBD2. This CDR3 contains 14 residues. Germline CDR1 and CDR2: SQVTM and ANQGSEA. Trimming cost V 7 bases and J 0 bases; bases outside gene matches: 6. The CDR3 coding sequence is TGCAGCGCCGAAACTAGCGGAAGCACAGATACGCAGTATTTT. Its translation: CSAETSGSTDTQYF.

This clone was observed a few times. This rearrangement joins TRBV9 to TRBJ1-1, with 7 bases fitting TRBD1. V trimming: 4 bases; J trimming: 1 base; junction bases outside the gene matches: 4. Per the germline V gene, CDR1 is SGDLS and CDR2 is YYNGEE. CDR3 length equals 14 residues. DNA of the CDR3: TGTGCCAGCAGCTCCCGACAGGGGAACACTGAAGCTTTCTTT. Its protein product is CASSSRQGNTEAFF.

The rearrangement links TRBV6-1 to TRBJ1-4, with 9 nucleotides matching TRBD1. Germline CDR1 is MNHNS and CDR2 is SASEGT. CDR3 length: 13 amino acids. The V gene end was trimmed by 8 bases and the J gene end by 9 bases; junction bases not matched to a gene: 7. CDR3 amino acids: CASDGTGLKKLFF. The CDR3 nucleotides are TGTGCCAGCGACGGGACAGGGCTTAAAAAACTGTTTTTT.

The V call is TRBV28, the J call TRBJ2-3; D ambiguous. This CDR3 comprises 11 residues. V lost 2 bases and J lost 7, with 4 bases in between. Germline CDR1 reads MDHEN; CDR2 reads SYDVKM. The CDR3 protein is CASSLAHTQYF. The CDR3 bases are TGTGCCAGCAGTTTAGCTCATACGCAGTATTTT.

The gene calls are TRBV28 and TRBJ2-7; maybe TRBD1 (6 bases). Germline V gene data show CDR1 as MDHEN and CDR2 as SYDVKM. The CDR3 has 14 amino acids. V was pared by 3 bases and J by 5 bases, with 14 bases between. The CDR3 reads CASSFFQGKNEQYF. CDR3 bases: TGTGCCAGCAGTTTTTTTCAGGGGAAGAACGAGCAGTACTTC. The full variable domain, rest sourced from reference TRBV28 and TRBJ2-7, is DVKVTQSSRYLVKRTGEKVFLECVQDMDHENMFWYRQDPGLGLRLIYFSYDVKMKEKGDIPEGYSVSREKKERFSLILESASTNQTSMYLCASSFFQGKNEQYFGPGTRLTVT.

This chain joins TRBV6-1 and TRBJ2-7; 10 nucleotides line up with TRBD2. The CDR3 runs 13 residues. Germline values: CDR1 MNHNS, CDR2 SASEGT. V shed 6 bases and J 4 bases; nucleotides not matched to a gene: 3. The chain's CDR3 is CASRASGRYEQYF. CDR3 in DNA: TGTGCCAGCAGGGCTAGCGGGAGATACGAGCAGTACTTC.

This clone has a handful of counts. This chain joins TRBV2 and TRBJ1-2; a weak D match, TRBD1 (5 bases). This CDR3 spans 12 amino acids. V lost 9 bases and J 8 bases, leaving 16 bases between the germline ends. In germline, CDR1 is SNHLY, CDR2 FYNNEI. This CDR3 is CASGTLAGGYTF. The CDR3 DNA reads as TGTGCCAGTGGGACCCTGGCCGGGGGCTACACCTTC.

J is TRBJ2-7 and V is TRBV6-6; D is ambiguous. CDR3 size: 11 residues. CDR1 and CDR2 (germline): MNHNY, SVGAGI (reference sequence). Trimming removed 6 bases from V and 2 bases from J, with 5 bases in between. CDR3 coding DNA: TGTGCCAGCAGGACCGCCTACGAGCAGTACTTC. Protein: CASRTAYEQYF.

V gene TRBV4-1 combines with J gene TRBJ1-1; TRBD1 aligns across 10 bases. Germline trimming cut 1 base from V and 5 bases from J; bases unmatched to any gene: 7. Germline V lookup: CDR1 MGHRA, CDR2 YSYEKL. The CDR3 is 16 amino acids. The CDR3 is CASSQGAGTGVTEAFF. CDR3 DNA sequence: TGCGCCAGCAGCCAAGGGGCCGGGACAGGGGTGACTGAAGCTTTCTTT.

The chain recombines TRBV7-7 with TRBJ2-1; D gene ambiguous. The CDR3 covers 14 residues. Germline-derived CDR1 and CDR2 are SSHAT and FNYEAQ (reference sequence). V was trimmed by 1 base and J by 5 bases, leaving 9 bases between them. The CDR3 nucleotides read TGTGCCAGCAGCTTAGTAGTAGGTGACAATGAGCAGTTCTTC. Its protein product is CASSLVVGDNEQFF.

This clone has more than one count but fewer than ten. The rearrangement joins TRBV5-5 to TRBJ1-1, with 7 bases lining up with TRBD1. CDR1 and CDR2 from the germline V gene are SGHKS and YYEKEE (reference sequence). The CDR3 has 14 residues. Losses at the gene ends were 2 bases for V and 5 bases for J; bases not matched to a gene: 6. CDR3 protein: CASSLQGTRTEAFF. Written as DNA, the CDR3 is TGTGCCAGCAGCTTACAGGGGACGAGGACTGAAGCTTTCTTT.

The V and J genes are TRBV4-2 and TRBJ1-2; 10 bases fit TRBD1. The V gene's germline CDR1 is LGHNA and CDR2 YNFKEQ. The length of the CDR3 is 16 residues. V lost 0 bases, J lost 3 bases, and 4 bases stayed unmatched. The CDR3 DNA reads as TGTGCCAGCAGCCAAGACCGGGACAGGGGTGACTATGGCTACACCTTC. Protein sequence: CASSQDRDRGDYGYTF.